In this sample, the clone carrying this T cell receptor beta chain turned up many times. Its specificity is not known. This entry is derived from a study of regulatory T cells in long-lasting Graves disease. Unmatched junction bases numbered 3, after V lost 0 bases and J lost 7 bases. The germline V gene encodes CDR1 SGHDT and CDR2 YYEEEE. This CDR3 is 15 amino acids long. Through Arm-PCR of CDR3 regions and iRepertoire HTBI primers, TCR beta libraries were built. TCRdb re-called the multiplex PCR reads through MiXCR, storing one row per CDR3 protein. The sample lists about 470,000 distinct CDR3 sequences, around 21% occurring once. Study conclusions and caveats: Among the persistent patients, 2,741 public clonotypes were shared, more than the roughly 900 shared among new patients. It was peripheral blood alone, not thyroid tissue, that was studied. Among samples with persistent disease, TRBV28, TRBJ1-2 and TRBJ2-5 were favored.

As to time point: persistent/refractory GD, antithyroid drugs over 5 years with positive TRAb. The authors made the TCR library using RNA they extracted from PBMCs. The sequences come from peripheral blood mononuclear cells (PBMCs), collected when the disease was refractory, from a patient treated with antithyroid drugs. The TCR comes from a female donor with Graves disease. This chain links TRBV5-6 with TRBJ2-1, with 11 bases fitting TRBD2. This CDR3 is CASSLGLAGRNEQFF. The CDR3, as DNA: TGTGCCAGCAGCTTGGGACTAGCGGGAAGAAATGAGCAGTTCTTC.